Listed below are T cell receptor beta chains from one sample, sequenced in a study of memory CD4+ T cells and cytomegalovirus serostatus. Data came from immunoSEQ multiplex PCR; TCRdb stores just in-frame clones and leaves some out. The sample carries approximately 47,000 clones, about 78% recorded once. Sequencing used memory CD4+ T cells from blood. These receptors were taken from an adult in good health and CMV-seronegative. Each CDR3 is given with its conserved first and last residue. Each record gives: V gene, clone size, D gene, CDR3 length, J gene, CDR3 protein, CDR3 DNA. The D gene is left open where the match is weak. For some rows the clone size is stated as once, few or many, or as a class when expanded; others skip it.

TRBV7-3,-,-,15,TRBJ2-7,CASSPDGTRTYEQYF,TGTGCCAGCAGCCCCGACGGGACACGCACTTACGAGCAGTACTTC
TRBV4-3,few,-,14,TRBJ1-4,CASSQALANEKLFF,TGCGCCAGCAGCCAAGCGCTCGCTAATGAAAAACTGTTTTTT
TRBV28,-,TRBD1,16,TRBJ2-3,CASSPGTGGVKYTQYF,TGTGCCAGCAGTCCCGGGACAGGGGGCGTCAAATATACGCAGTATTTT
TRBV10-3,few,-,13,TRBJ2-3,CATERQDTDTQYF,TGTGCCACGGAAAGACAGGACACAGATACGCAGTATTTT
TRBV27,-,TRBD1,13,TRBJ1-5,CASREGAYQPQHF,TGTGCCAGCAGGGAGGGGGCTTACCAGCCCCAGCATTTT
TRBV7-2,-,-,17,TRBJ1-6,CASSLGGGRTYNSPLHF,TGTGCCAGCAGCTTAGGGGGGGGGAGGACCTATAATTCACCCCTCCACTTT
TRBV19,once,-,15,TRBJ1-5,CASSLPPRSNQPQHF,TGTGCCAGTAGCCTCCCCCCCAGGAGCAATCAGCCCCAGCATTTT
TRBV7-9,-,TRBD2,15,TRBJ2-2,CASSFGSGVAGELFF,TGTGCCAGCAGCTTCGGTAGCGGGGTCGCCGGGGAGCTGTTTTTT
TRBV18,-,-,16,TRBJ1-2,CASSPRLGAPIYGYTF,TGTGCCAGCTCACCTCGTTTGGGGGCACCTATATATGGCTACACCTTC
TRBV10-3,-,-,15,TRBJ1-2,CAISDREGANYGYTF,TGTGCCATCAGTGACCGTGAAGGGGCTAACTATGGCTACACCTTC
TRBV20-1,once,-,11,TRBJ2-5,CSGTVQETQYF,TGCAGTGGGACAGTACAAGAGACCCAGTACTTC
TRBV27,-,-,14,TRBJ2-7,CASSLRASSYEQYF,TGTGCCAGCAGTTTGAGGGCCAGCTCCTACGAGCAGTACTTC
TRBV11-3,-,-,15,TRBJ1-6,CASSLESSGNSPLHF,TGTGCCAGCAGCTTAGAATCATCGGGTAATTCACCCCTCCACTTT
TRBV4-3,-,-,16,TRBJ2-2,CASSQEAVWATGELFF,TGCGCCAGCAGCCAAGAAGCTGTATGGGCCACCGGGGAGCTGTTTTTT
TRBV19,few,-,15,TRBJ1-5,CASSIDTDSNQPQHF,TGTGCCAGTAGTATAGATACAGATAGCAATCAGCCCCAGCATTTT
TRBV10-3,-,TRBD1,12,TRBJ1-1,CAMGQGVTEAFF,TGTGCCATGGGACAGGGGGTCACTGAAGCTTTCTTT
TRBV5-1,-,TRBD1,22,TRBJ2-6,CASSYGTGGRGAFSSGANVLTF,TGCGCCAGCAGCTATGGGACAGGGGGCCGCGGCGCGTTCTCCTCTGGGGCCAACGTCCTGACTTTC
TRBV29-1,-,-,14,TRBJ2-2,CITSGTSNTGELFF,TGCATCACATCAGGGACATCGAACACCGGGGAGCTGTTTTTT
TRBV5-1,-,TRBD1,14,TRBJ2-3,CASSSGQGGDTQYF,TGCGCCAGCAGCTCCGGACAGGGGGGGGATACGCAGTATTTT
TRBV5-1,-,-,16,TRBJ1-4,CASSLAPGASNEKLFF,TGCGCCAGCAGCTTGGCCCCTGGAGCCTCTAATGAAAAACTGTTTTTT
TRBV28,-,-,15,TRBJ2-2,CASSLGGAGTGELFF,TGTGCCAGCAGTTTGGGGGGGGCTGGGACCGGGGAGCTGTTTTTT
TRBV7-9,-,-,15,TRBJ2-7,CASSLSAVRGYEQYF,TGTGCCAGCAGCTTAAGCGCGGTGCGGGGTTACGAGCAGTACTTC
TRBV5-5,-,-,16,TRBJ2-6,CASSLTDISGANVLTF,TGTGCCAGCAGCTTAACCGATATCTCTGGGGCCAACGTCCTGACTTTC
TRBV6-5,-,-,14,TRBJ1-5,CASSPGQARQPQHF,TGTGCCAGCAGTCCGGGACAAGCTCGGCAGCCCCAGCATTTT
TRBV7-2,-,TRBD1,17,TRBJ1-5,CASSKNPPGQLGQPQHF,TGTGCCAGCAGCAAAAATCCCCCGGGACAGCTGGGTCAGCCCCAGCATTTT
TRBV5-8,-,-,16,TRBJ2-1,CASTLFRGTSYNEQFF,TGTGCCAGCACTTTATTTAGGGGAACCTCCTACAATGAGCAGTTCTTC
TRBV7-2,-,TRBD1,14,TRBJ2-7,CASSLEGQVYEQYF,TGTGCCAGCAGCTTAGAAGGACAGGTATACGAGCAGTACTTC
TRBV7-3,-,-,16,TRBJ1-6,CASTELRTAYNSPLHF,TGTGCCAGCACCGAACTACGCACAGCCTATAATTCACCCCTCCACTTT
TRBV6-1,-,-,15,TRBJ2-7,CASSEVGRTAYEQYF,TGTGCCAGCAGTGAAGTGGGCCGAACGGCCTACGAGCAGTACTTC
TRBV9,-,-,16,TRBJ1-6,CASSPGHVNYNSPLHF,TGTGCCAGCAGCCCGGGACACGTGAACTATAATTCACCCCTCCACTTT
TRBV10-3,-,-,16,TRBJ2-7,CAISPQAGGSSYEQYF,TGTGCCATCAGCCCCCAAGCGGGCGGAAGCTCCTACGAGCAGTACTTC
TRBV6-1,-,-,16,TRBJ1-5,CASSEEGWQLARPQHF,TGTGCCAGCAGTGAAGAGGGGTGGCAGCTGGCAAGGCCCCAGCATTTT
TRBV6-5,-,TRBD2,14,TRBJ2-7,CASSYLGGAYEQYF,TGTGCCAGCAGTTACCTCGGGGGGGCCTACGAGCAGTACTTC
TRBV5-6,-,-,13,TRBJ1-2,CASSPVSAYGYTF,TGTGCCAGCAGCCCTGTGTCCGCATATGGCTACACCTTC
TRBV6-1,-,-,14,TRBJ1-5,CASRPRGGSQPQHF,TGTGCCAGCAGGCCCAGGGGTGGAAGTCAGCCCCAGCATTTT
TRBV11-3,-,TRBD2,14,TRBJ2-1,CASSLGGGAAEQFF,TGTGCCAGCAGCTTAGGCGGGGGGGCCGCTGAGCAGTTCTTC
TRBV7-2,-,-,14,TRBJ1-5,CASSTGPARQPQHF,TGTGCCAGCAGCACGGGACCCGCCCGTCAGCCCCAGCATTTT
TRBV5-6,-,-,13,TRBJ2-7,CASSIGQTYEQYF,TGTGCCAGCAGCATAGGACAGACCTACGAGCAGTACTTC
TRBV5-4,once,-,14,TRBJ1-5,CASSQGNGNQPQHF,TGTGCCAGCAGCCAGGGGAATGGCAATCAGCCCCAGCATTTT
TRBV29-1,-,TRBD2,13,TRBJ2-7,CSARTSGTYEQYF,TGCAGCGCTCGGACTAGCGGGACCTACGAGCAGTACTTC
TRBV15,-,-,18,TRBJ2-1,CATSRDPPAGRGHNEQFF,TGTGCCACCAGCAGAGACCCGCCCGCGGGGCGCGGGCACAATGAGCAGTTCTTC
TRBV30,-,TRBD2,18,TRBJ2-3,CAWSVPRLAGGPTDTQYF,TGTGCCTGGAGTGTACCCCGACTAGCGGGGGGGCCCACAGATACGCAGTATTTT
TRBV7-3,-,TRBD1,15,TRBJ2-5,CASSSSRGFGETQYF,TGTGCCAGCAGCTCCTCCAGGGGGTTCGGGGAGACCCAGTACTTC
TRBV6-6,-,-,13,TRBJ2-5,CASSYSPSEAQYF,TGTGCCAGCAGTTACTCCCCTTCGGAGGCCCAGTACTTC
TRBV30,-,-,15,TRBJ1-6,CAWSGGRAYNSPLHF,TGTGCCTGGAGTGGGGGGCGCGCCTATAATTCACCCCTCCACTTT
TRBV30,few,-,14,TRBJ2-7,CAWSSGTLSYEQYF,TGTGCCTGGAGTTCCGGGACACTCTCCTACGAGCAGTACTTC
TRBV7-2,medium-sized,-,13,TRBJ2-7,CASSAGERYEQYF,TGTGCCAGCAGCGCAGGGGAAAGGTACGAGCAGTACTTC
TRBV14,-,TRBD1,14,TRBJ2-7,CASSGQGLGYEQYF,TGTGCCAGCAGTGGACAGGGTCTGGGATACGAGCAGTACTTC
TRBV7-9,-,TRBD1,15,TRBJ1-1,CASSFDRGPRAEAFF,TGTGCCAGCAGCTTTGACAGGGGGCCGAGGGCTGAAGCTTTCTTT
TRBV15,-,-,17,TRBJ1-3,CATSGGGAGVAGNTIYF,TGTGCCACCAGCGGAGGAGGGGCGGGGGTTGCTGGAAACACCATATATTTT
TRBV28,-,-,14,TRBJ1-1,CASSPSIVNTEAFF,TGTGCCAGCAGTCCGAGCATAGTGAACACTGAAGCTTTCTTT
TRBV19,once,-,14,TRBJ1-1,CASSIPRGPSEAFF,TGTGCCAGTAGTATCCCCAGAGGCCCTTCTGAAGCTTTCTTT